This entry lists 2 T cell receptor beta chains sequenced from one sample in a study of blood T cells in healthy people across ages. Then a second PCR, running about 7 to 11 cycles, was carried out with a sample-barcoded 5' primer and a J-beta primer mix. TCRdb re-derived calls from the 5' RACE reads in MiXCR, one entry per CDR3 protein. The sample records 1.5 million or so distinct CDR3 sequences, 42% being singletons. Specimen: blood. All receptors derive from a woman younger than 30 in good health.

The rearrangement uses TRBV15 and TRBJ2-1, with 9 bases that match TRBD2. Germline V CDR1 and CDR2: LNHNV, YYDKDF (reference sequence). Trimming took 1 base from V and 10 from J; bases not matched to a gene: 8. The CDR3 runs 15 residues. CDR3 DNA: TGTGCCACCAGCAGAGCCCCAGCGGGAGGTGACGAGCAGTTCTTC. Translating gives CATSRAPAGGDEQFF.

The chain has TRBV12-3 or TRBV12-4 and TRBJ2-1; D gene unclear. V lost 8 bases to trimming and J lost 9 bases, with 11 bases between them. This CDR3 region has 11 residues. The CDR3 DNA reads TGTGCCAGCCTCGGTGAATCTGAGCAGTTCTTC. Protein product: CASLGESEQFF.